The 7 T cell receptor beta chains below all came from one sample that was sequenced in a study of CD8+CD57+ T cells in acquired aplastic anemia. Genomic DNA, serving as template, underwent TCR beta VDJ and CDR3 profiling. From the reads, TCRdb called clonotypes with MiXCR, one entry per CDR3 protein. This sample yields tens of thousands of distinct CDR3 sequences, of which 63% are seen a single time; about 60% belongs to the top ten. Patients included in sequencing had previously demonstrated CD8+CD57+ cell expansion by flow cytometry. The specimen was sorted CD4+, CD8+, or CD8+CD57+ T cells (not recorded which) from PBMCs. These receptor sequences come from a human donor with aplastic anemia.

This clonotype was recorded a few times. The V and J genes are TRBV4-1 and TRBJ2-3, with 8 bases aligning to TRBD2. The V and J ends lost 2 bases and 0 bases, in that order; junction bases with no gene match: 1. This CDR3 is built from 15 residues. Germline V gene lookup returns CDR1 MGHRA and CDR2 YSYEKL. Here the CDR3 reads CASSQQRGSTDTQYF. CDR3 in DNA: TGCGCCAGCAGCCAACAGCGGGGGAGCACAGATACGCAGTATTTT.

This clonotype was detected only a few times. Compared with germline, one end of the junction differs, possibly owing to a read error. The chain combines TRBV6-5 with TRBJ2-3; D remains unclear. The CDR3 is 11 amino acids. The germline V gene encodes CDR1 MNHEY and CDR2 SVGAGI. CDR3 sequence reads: CASSDSDTQYF. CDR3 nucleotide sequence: TGTGCCAGCAGTGACTCAGATACGCAGTATTTT.

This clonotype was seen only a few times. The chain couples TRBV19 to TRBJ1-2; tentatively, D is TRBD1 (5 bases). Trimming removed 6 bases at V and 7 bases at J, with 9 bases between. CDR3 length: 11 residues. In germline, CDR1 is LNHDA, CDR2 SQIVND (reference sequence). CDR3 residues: CASSQGLGYTF. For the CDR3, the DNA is TGTGCCAGTAGCCAGGGTCTTGGCTACACCTTC.

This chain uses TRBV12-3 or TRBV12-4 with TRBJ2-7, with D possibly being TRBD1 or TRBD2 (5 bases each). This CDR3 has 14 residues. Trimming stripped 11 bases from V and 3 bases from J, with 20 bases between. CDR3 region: CARKPGPRGYEQYF. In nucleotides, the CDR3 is TGTGCCCGAAAACCGGGACCCCGGGGCTACGAGCAGTACTTC.

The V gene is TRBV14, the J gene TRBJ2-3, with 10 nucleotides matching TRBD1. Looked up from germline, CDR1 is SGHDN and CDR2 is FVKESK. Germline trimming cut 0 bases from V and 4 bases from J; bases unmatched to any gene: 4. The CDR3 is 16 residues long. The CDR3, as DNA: TGTGCCAGCAGCCAAGAGACAGGGGGCATTTCAGATACGCAGTATTTT. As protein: CASSQETGGISDTQYF.

The CDR3 sequence is CASSPGIEKLFF. CDR3 coding DNA: TGTGCCAGCAGCCCGGGGATAGAAAAACTGTTTTTT. This chain joins TRBV25-1 and TRBJ1-4; D is unresolved. This CDR3 has 12 amino acids. Germline V CDR1 and CDR2: MGHDK, SYGVNS. V was pared by 6 bases and J by 8 bases, with 10 bases between.

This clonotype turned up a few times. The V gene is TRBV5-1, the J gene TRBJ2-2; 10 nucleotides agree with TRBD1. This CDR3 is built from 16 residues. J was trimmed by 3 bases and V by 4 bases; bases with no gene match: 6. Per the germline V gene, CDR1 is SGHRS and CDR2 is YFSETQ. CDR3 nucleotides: TGCGCCAGCAGCCCTGGGACAGGGGACTACACCGGGGAGCTGTTTTTT. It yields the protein CASSPGTGDYTGELFF. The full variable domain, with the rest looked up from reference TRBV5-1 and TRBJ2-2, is KAGVTQTPRYLIKTRGQQVTLSCSPISGHRSVSWYQQTPGQGLQFLFEYFSETQRNKGNFPGRFSGRQFSNSRSEMNVSTLELGDSALYLCASSPGTGDYTGELFFGEGSRLTVL.